Listed here are 19 T cell receptor beta chains from one sample, sequenced in a study of siplizumab effects on memory and regulatory T cells. Sequenced by immunoSEQ multiplex PCR; TCRdb stores in-frame clones only, minus some. The repertoire holds over 65,000 clones, with approximately 95% as singletons. Input material: CD8+ T cells sorted from blood. The receptors derive from a human donor in good health.

The chain uses TRBV7-2 and TRBJ1-5, with D perhaps TRBD1 (5 bases). V gave up 3 bases and J gave up 0 bases, with 9 bases separating them. The germline V gene encodes CDR1 SGHTA and CDR2 FQGNSA. CDR3 length equals 15 residues. The CDR3 loop reads CASSLWGPSNQPQHF. The CDR3 DNA follows: TGTGCCAGCAGCTTGTGGGGACCTAGCAATCAGCCCCAGCATTTT.

Points on this clone: Mismatch with germline at one junction end may stem from a read error. The chain employs TRBV7-7 and TRBJ2-1, with D unclear. CDR3 size: 13 residues. The germline V gene encodes CDR1 SSHAT and CDR2 FNYEAQ (reference sequence). The CDR3 is CASSLLNDNEQFF. The DNA for the CDR3 is TGTGCTAGCAGCTTATTGAATGACAATGAGCAGTTCTTC.

The chain links TRBV13 to TRBJ2-4; no firm D call. The CDR3 length is 16 residues. Germline loops: CDR1 PRHDT, CDR2 FYEKMQ (reference sequence). V was shortened by 0 bases and J by 0 bases, with 9 bases between the two germline ends. For the CDR3, the DNA is TGTGCCAGCAGCTTAGGAACCGAGCTAGCCAAAAACATTCAGTACTTC. Translation: CASSLGTELAKNIQYF.

The chain links TRBV29-1 to TRBJ2-7, with 7 bases aligning to TRBD2. There are 12 residues in the CDR3. V shed 1 base, J shed 12 bases, and the junction held 9 bases outside the gene matches. The germline V gene encodes CDR1 SQVTM and CDR2 ANQGSEA. CDR3 sequence reads: CSVEGEGWGRYF. In DNA, the CDR3 is TGCAGCGTTGAAGGGGAGGGTTGGGGCAGGTACTTC.

The CDR3: CASSSISTDTQYF. The CDR3 DNA is TGTGCCAGCAGCTCGATTAGCACAGATACGCAGTATTTT. This sequence joins TRBV7-9 and TRBJ2-3; no clear D gene. V was trimmed by 4 bases and J by 0 bases, leaving 5 bases between them. The germline gives CDR1 SEHNR, CDR2 FQNEAQ (reference sequence). The CDR3 is made up of 13 amino acids.

The chain combines TRBV5-1 with TRBJ2-7; D is unresolved. Trimming took 4 bases from V and 2 from J, leaving 7 bases between them. This CDR3 has 12 amino acids. Per germline, CDR1 SGHRS and CDR2 YFSETQ. The CDR3 DNA sequence: TGCGCCAGCAGCCTAAACGCCTACGAGCAGTACTTC. Its protein is CASSLNAYEQYF.

The chain is built from TRBV13 and TRBJ2-7; a possible D gene is TRBD1 (6 bases). V lost 7 bases and J lost 6, with 16 bases in between. The CDR3 spans 13 residues. The germline gives CDR1 PRHDT, CDR2 FYEKMQ (reference sequence). CDR3 nucleotides: TGTGCCAGCAAAGGTAACAGGGTACTCGAGCAGTACTTC. Encoded protein: CASKGNRVLEQYF.

The gene calls are TRBV20-1 and TRBJ2-1; D unresolved. Germline values: CDR1 DFQATT, CDR2 SNEGSKA (reference sequence). This CDR3 spans 11 amino acids. V lost 0 bases, J lost 7 bases, and 4 bases lay in between. CDR3 sequence reads: CSARDNNEQFF. As DNA, the CDR3 is TGCAGTGCTAGAGATAATAATGAGCAGTTCTTC.

The rearrangement joins TRBV4-1 to TRBJ2-5; 10 bases match TRBD2. The J call may be mistaken, given a closer DNA end match to TRBJ2-7. This CDR3 spans 18 amino acids. Germline CDR1 reads MGHRA; CDR2 reads YSYEKL. CDR3 amino acids: CASSPDRVSGRANDEQYF. CDR3 DNA: TGCGCCAGCAGCCCAGACAGGGTAAGCGGGAGGGCTAACGACGAGCAGTACTTC.

This clone was counted only a few times. The chain uses TRBV6-5 and TRBJ1-5; the D is unclear. V was shortened by 6 bases and J by 6 bases, with 9 bases between the two germline ends. The CDR3 contains 12 residues. From germline, CDR1 is MNHEY and CDR2 SVGAGI. The DNA of the CDR3 is TGTGCCAGCAGCCGCCCCCGTCAGCCCCAGCATTTT. Its protein is CASSRPRQPQHF.

V and J are TRBV9 and TRBJ2-1; 11 positions agree with TRBD2. The CDR3 is 21 residues long. With 3 bases clipped from V and 2 bases from J, the junction kept 19 bases outside the gene matches. Germline CDR1 is SGDLS and CDR2 is YYNGEE. CDR3 residues: CASSAEKLSGRVHATYNEQFF. CDR3 nucleotide sequence: TGTGCCAGCAGCGCCGAAAAACTTAGCGGGAGGGTCCACGCGACCTACAATGAGCAGTTCTTC.

The chain couples TRBV27 to TRBJ2-3, with D maybe TRBD2 (6 bases). In germline, CDR1 is MNHEY, CDR2 SMNVEV (reference sequence). V lost 7 bases to trimming and J lost 4 bases, with 18 bases between them. The CDR3 is made up of 15 amino acids. The CDR3 nucleotides read TGTGCCAGCACACGACGACTAGAAGGTTCAGATACGCAGTATTTT. It specifies CASTRRLEGSDTQYF.

The V and J genes are TRBV7-6 and TRBJ2-2, with D unresolved. The germline V and J ends were trimmed by 1 base and 2 bases, with 14 bases remaining between them. CDR3 length: 17 amino acids. In germline, CDR1 is SGHVS, CDR2 FNYEAQ. The CDR3 DNA sequence: TGTGCCAGCAGCTTAGGGTCAGGAGATTTTAACACCGGGGAGCTGTTTTTT. Its translation: CASSLGSGDFNTGELFF.

J is TRBJ2-1 and V is TRBV6-1; perhaps TRBD2 as D (5 bases). From germline, CDR1 is MNHNS and CDR2 SASEGT. CDR3 length: 13 amino acids. Deletions cut 0 bases from V and 8 bases from J, with 8 bases between. CDR3 sequence reads: CASSEARTYEQFF. The CDR3 coding sequence is TGTGCCAGCAGTGAAGCGAGGACTTATGAGCAGTTCTTC.

The rearrangement links TRBV5-6 to TRBJ2-5; 10 nucleotides agree with TRBD2. Germline V gene lookup returns CDR1 SGHDT and CDR2 YYEEEE. V shed 4 bases and J 5 bases; nucleotides not matched to a gene: 14. There are 17 residues in the CDR3. In nucleotides, the CDR3 is TGTGCCAGCAGCACCAGCGGGAGGGCCAGGGTGGAGGAGACCCAGTACTTC. Translating gives CASSTSGRARVEETQYF.

This rearrangement joins TRBV27 to TRBJ2-7; D is unclear. V dropped 3 bases and J dropped 3 bases, with 9 bases sitting between them. Germline V gene sequence: CDR1 MNHEY, CDR2 SMNVEV (reference sequence). CDR3 size: 13 residues. The CDR3, as DNA: TGTGCCAGCAGTTTGGCGGCACGCTACGAGCAGTACTTC. Translated, it gives CASSLAARYEQYF.

The chain recombines TRBV6-5 with TRBJ2-7; 7 nucleotides agree with TRBD2. This CDR3 contains 14 residues. The V segment lost 6 bases and the J segment 6 bases; nucleotides outside the gene matches: 11. Germline V gives CDR1 MNHEY, CDR2 SVGAGI. As DNA, the CDR3 is TGTGCCAGCAGCCCTGGGGGGGGAGCGCGCGAGCAGTACTTC. This gives the protein CASSPGGGAREQYF.

This sequence joins TRBV9 and TRBJ2-2, with D unresolved. The ends were cut back, 4 bases at V and 2 bases at J, with 12 bases in the middle. Germline CDR1 and CDR2: SGDLS and YYNGEE. CDR3 size: 15 residues. CDR3 in DNA: TGTGCCAGCAGCCCAAGTGGCGCAAACACCGGGGAGCTGTTTTTT. It translates to CASSPSGANTGELFF.

The J gene is TRBJ2-6, the V gene TRBV7-3, with D perhaps TRBD1 or TRBD2 (5 bases each). Deletions cut 5 bases from V and 0 bases from J, with 8 bases between. Germline V gives CDR1 SGHTA, CDR2 FQGTGA. This CDR3 region has 15 residues. For the CDR3, the DNA is TGTGCCAGCAGCCCTGGGGGCTCTGGGGCCAACGTCCTGACTTTC. This translates into CASSPGGSGANVLTF.